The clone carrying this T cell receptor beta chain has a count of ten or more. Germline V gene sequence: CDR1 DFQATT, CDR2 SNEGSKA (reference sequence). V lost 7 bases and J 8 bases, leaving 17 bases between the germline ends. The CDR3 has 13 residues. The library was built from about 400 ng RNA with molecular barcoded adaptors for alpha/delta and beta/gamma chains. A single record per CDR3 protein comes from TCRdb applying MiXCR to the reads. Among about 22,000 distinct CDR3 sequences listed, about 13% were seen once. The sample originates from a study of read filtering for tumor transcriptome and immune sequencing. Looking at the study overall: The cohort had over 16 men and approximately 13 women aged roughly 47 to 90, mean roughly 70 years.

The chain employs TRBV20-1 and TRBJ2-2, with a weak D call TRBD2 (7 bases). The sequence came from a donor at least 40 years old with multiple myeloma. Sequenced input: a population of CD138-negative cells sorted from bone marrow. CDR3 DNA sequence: TGCAGTGGGGCTCGGGAGGACAGTGGGGAGCTGTTTTTT. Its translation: CSGAREDSGELFF.